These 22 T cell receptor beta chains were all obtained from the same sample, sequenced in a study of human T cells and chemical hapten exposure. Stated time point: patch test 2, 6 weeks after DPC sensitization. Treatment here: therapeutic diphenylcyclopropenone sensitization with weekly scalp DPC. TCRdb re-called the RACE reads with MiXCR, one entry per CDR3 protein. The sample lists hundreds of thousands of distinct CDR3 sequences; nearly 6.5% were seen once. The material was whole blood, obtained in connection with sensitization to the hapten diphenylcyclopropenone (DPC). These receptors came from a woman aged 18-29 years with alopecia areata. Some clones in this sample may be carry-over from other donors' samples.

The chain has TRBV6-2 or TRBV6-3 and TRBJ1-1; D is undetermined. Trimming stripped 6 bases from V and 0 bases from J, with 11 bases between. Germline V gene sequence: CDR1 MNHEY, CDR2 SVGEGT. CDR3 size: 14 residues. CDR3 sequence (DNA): TGTGCCAGCAGGGACGGGGTCATGAACACTGAAGCTTTCTTT. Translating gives CASRDGVMNTEAFF.

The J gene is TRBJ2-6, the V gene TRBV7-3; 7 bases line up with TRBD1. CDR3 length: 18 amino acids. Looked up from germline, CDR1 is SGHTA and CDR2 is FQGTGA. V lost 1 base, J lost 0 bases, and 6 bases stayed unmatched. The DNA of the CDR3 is TGTGCCAGCAGCTTAAATTCAGGGGGAAGCTCTGGGGCCAACGTCCTGACTTTC. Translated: CASSLNSGGSSGANVLTF.

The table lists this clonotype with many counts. The CDR3 spells CASRPGTESYEQYF. The CDR3 nucleotides are TGTGCCAGCAGACCTGGGACAGAGTCCTACGAGCAGTACTTC. This chain links TRBV6-1 with TRBJ2-7; TRBD1 aligns across 7 bases. CDR3 length equals 14 residues. CDR1 is MNHNS and CDR2 is SASEGT in the germline V gene. Germline trimming cut 6 bases from V and 1 base from J; bases unmatched to any gene: 6.

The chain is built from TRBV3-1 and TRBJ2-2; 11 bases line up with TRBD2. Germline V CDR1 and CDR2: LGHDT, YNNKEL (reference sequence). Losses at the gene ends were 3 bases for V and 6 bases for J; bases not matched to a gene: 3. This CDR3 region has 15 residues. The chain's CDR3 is CASSQLAGGAGELFF. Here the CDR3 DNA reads TGTGCCAGCAGCCAGCTAGCGGGGGGAGCCGGGGAGCTGTTTTTT.

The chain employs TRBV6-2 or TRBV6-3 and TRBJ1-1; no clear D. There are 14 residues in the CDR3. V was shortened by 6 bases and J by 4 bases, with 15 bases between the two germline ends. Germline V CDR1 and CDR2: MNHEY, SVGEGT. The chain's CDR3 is CASSRLPGGTEAFF. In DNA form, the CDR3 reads TGTGCCAGCAGCCGCCTACCAGGCGGCACTGAAGCTTTCTTT.

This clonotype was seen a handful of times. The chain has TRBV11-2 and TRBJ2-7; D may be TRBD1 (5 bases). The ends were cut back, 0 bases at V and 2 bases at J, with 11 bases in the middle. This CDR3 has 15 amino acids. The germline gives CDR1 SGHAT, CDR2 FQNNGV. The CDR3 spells CASSLEAGQTYEQYF. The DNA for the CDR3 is TGTGCCAGCAGCTTAGAGGCAGGACAAACCTACGAGCAGTACTTC.

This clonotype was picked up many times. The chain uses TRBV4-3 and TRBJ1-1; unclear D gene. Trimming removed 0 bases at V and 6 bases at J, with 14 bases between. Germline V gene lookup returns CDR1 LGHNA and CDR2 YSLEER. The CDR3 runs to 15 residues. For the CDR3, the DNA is TGCGCCAGCAGCCAAGATCCAGGTACGGACGCTGAAGCTTTCTTT. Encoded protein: CASSQDPGTDAEAFF.

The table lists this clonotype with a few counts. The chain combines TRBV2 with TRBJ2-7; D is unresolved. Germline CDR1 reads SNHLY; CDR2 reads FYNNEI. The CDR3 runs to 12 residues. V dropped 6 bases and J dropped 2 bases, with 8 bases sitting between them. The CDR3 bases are TGTGCCAGCAGAGGAGTAGCCTACGAGCAGTACTTC. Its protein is CASRGVAYEQYF. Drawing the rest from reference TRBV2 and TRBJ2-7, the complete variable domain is EPEVTQTPSHQVTQMGQEVILRCVPISNHLYFYWYRQILGQKVEFLVSFYNNEISEKSEIFDDQFSVERPDGSNFTLKIRSTKLEDSAMYFCASRGVAYEQYFGPGTRLTVT.

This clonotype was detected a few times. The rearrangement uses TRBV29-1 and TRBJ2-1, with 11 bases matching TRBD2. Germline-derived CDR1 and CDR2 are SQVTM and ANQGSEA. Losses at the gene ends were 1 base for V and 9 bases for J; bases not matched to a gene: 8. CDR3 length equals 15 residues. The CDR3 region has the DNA TGCAGCGTTGAAGGGGTAGCGGGGGGGCCCGGTGAGCAGTTCTTC. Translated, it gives CSVEGVAGGPGEQFF.

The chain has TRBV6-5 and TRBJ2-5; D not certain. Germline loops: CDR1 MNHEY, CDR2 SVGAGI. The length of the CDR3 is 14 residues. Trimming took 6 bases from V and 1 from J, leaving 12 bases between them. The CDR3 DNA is TGTGCCAGCAGCCCCCAGTTTACCCAAGAGACCCAGTACTTC. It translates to CASSPQFTQETQYF.

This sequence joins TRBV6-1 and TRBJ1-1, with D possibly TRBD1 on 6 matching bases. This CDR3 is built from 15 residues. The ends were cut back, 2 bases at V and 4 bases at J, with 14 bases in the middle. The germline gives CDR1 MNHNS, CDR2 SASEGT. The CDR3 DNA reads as TGTGCCAGCAGTGAATATGGGGGGCAGGTCACTGAAGCTTTCTTT. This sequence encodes CASSEYGGQVTEAFF.

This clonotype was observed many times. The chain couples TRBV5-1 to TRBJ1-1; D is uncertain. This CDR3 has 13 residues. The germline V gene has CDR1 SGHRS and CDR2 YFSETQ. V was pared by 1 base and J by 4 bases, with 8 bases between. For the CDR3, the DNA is TGCGCCAGCAGCTTGCAAGCTCGCACTGAAGCTTTCTTT. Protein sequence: CASSLQARTEAFF.

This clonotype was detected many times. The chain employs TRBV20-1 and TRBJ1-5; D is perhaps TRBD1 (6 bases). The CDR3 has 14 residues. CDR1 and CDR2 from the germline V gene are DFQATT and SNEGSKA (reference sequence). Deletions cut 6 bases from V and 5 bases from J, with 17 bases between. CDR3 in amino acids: CSAHDRQRDQPQHF. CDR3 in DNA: TGCAGTGCCCACGACAGGCAGAGAGATCAGCCCCAGCATTTT.

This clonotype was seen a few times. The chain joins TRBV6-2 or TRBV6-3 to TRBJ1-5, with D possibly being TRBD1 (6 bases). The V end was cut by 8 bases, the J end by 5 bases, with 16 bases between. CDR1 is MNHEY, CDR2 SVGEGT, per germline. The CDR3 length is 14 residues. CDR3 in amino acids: CASGEDSSYQPQHF. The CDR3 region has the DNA TGTGCCAGCGGTGAGGACAGCTCGTATCAGCCCCAGCATTTT.

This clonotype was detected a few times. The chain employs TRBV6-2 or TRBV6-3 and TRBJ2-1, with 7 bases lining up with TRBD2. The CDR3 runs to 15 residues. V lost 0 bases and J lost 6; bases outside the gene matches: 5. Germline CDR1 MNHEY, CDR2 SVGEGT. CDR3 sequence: CASSYSGRDSNEQFF. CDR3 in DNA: TGTGCCAGCAGTTACTCGGGGAGGGACTCCAATGAGCAGTTCTTC.

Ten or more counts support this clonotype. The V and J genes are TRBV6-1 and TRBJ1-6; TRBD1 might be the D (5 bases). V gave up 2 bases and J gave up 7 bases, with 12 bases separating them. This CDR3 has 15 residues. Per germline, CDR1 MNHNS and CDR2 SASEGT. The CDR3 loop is CASSEMETVNSPLHF. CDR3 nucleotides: TGTGCCAGCAGTGAAATGGAGACAGTGAATTCACCCCTCCACTTT.

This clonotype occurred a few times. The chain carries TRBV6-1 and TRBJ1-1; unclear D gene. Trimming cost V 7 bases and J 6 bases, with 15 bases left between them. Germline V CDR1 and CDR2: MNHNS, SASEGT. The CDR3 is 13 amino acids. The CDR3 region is CASTQRVFPEAFF. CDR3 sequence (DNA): TGTGCCAGCACCCAACGGGTATTCCCTGAAGCTTTCTTT.

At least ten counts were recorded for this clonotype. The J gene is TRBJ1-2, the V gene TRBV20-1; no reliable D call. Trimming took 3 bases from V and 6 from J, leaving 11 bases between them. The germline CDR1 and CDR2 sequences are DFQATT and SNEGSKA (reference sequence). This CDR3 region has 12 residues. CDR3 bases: TGCAGTGCTAGGGCGAAGGCTCATGGCTACACCTTC. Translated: CSARAKAHGYTF.

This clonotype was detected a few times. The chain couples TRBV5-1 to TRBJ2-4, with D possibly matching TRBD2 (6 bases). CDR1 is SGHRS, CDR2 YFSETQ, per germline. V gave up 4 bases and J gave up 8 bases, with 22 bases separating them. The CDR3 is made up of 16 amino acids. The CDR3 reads CASSLGTYSAQDIQYF. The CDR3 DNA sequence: TGCGCCAGCAGCCTTGGGACTTACTCTGCCCAGGACATTCAGTACTTC.

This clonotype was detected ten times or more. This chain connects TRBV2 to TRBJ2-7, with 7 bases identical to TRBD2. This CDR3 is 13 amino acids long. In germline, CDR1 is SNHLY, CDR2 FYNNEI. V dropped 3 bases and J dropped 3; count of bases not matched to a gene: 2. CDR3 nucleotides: TGTGCCAGCAGTGATAAGCGGGACTACGAGCAGTACTTC. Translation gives CASSDKRDYEQYF.

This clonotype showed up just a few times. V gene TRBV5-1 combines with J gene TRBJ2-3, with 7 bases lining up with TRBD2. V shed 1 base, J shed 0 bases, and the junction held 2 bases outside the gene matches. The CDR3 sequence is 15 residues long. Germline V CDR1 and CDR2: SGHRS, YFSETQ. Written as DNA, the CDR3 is TGCGCCAGCAGCTTGCGAGCGGGGAGCACAGATACGCAGTATTTT. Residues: CASSLRAGSTDTQYF.

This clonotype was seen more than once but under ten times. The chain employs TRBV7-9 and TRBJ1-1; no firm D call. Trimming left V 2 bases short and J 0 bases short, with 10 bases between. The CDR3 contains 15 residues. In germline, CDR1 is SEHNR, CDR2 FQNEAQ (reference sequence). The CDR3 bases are TGTGCCAGCAGCTTAACCTCTCAAATGAACACTGAAGCTTTCTTT. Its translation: CASSLTSQMNTEAFF.